This T cell receptor beta chain was profiled in a study of regulatory T cells in long-lasting Graves disease. Study results and limitations: Thyroid tissue was not studied; only peripheral blood was.

Through Arm-PCR of CDR3 regions and iRepertoire HTBI primers, TCR beta libraries were built. TCRdb recomputed calls from the multiplex PCR reads with MiXCR, one row per CDR3 protein. Seen here are a few hundred thousand distinct CDR3 sequences, less than 20% observed once, and the top ten hold 20% to 25%. Time point defined: newly diagnosed GD, antithyroid drugs for less than 3 months. RNA extracted from PBMCs served as the sequencing template. A volume of approximately 10 milliliters of peripheral blood was collected in EDTA tubes. The CDR3 sequence is 14 residues long. CDR1 SQVTM and CDR2 ANQGSEA come from the germline V gene. V lost 4 bases, J lost 0 bases, and 6 bases stayed unmatched. This clonotype occurred many times. Its antigen is as yet unknown. The sample was also reused in another study, on T cells in Graves' hyperthyroidism and ophthalmopathy.

This TCR came from a young woman with Graves disease. The specimen comprised peripheral blood mononuclear cells (PBMCs), sampled at new diagnosis, from a patient treated with antithyroid drugs. V is TRBV29-1 and J is TRBJ2-7; 7 bases are a match to TRBD2. CDR3: CSVVRTRSSYEQYF. In DNA form, the CDR3 reads TGCAGCGTTGTGCGGACTAGGAGCTCCTACGAGCAGTACTTC.